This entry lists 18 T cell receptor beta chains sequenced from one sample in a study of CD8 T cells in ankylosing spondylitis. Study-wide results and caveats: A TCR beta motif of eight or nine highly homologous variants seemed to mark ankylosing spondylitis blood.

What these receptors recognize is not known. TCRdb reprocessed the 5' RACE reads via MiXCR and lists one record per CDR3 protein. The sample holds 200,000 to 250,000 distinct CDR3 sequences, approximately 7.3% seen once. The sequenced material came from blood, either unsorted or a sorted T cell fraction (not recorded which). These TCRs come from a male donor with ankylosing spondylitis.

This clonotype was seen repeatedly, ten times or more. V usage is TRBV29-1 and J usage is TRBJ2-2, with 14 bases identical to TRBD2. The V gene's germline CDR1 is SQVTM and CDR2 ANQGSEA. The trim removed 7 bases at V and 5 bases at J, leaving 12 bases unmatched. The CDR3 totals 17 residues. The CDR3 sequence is CSAWGLAGARLTGELFF. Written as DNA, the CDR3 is TGCAGCGCCTGGGGACTAGCGGGGGCCCGTCTGACCGGGGAGCTGTTTTTT.

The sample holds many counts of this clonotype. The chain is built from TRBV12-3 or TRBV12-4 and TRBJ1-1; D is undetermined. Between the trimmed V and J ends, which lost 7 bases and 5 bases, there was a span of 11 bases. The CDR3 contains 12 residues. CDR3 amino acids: CASTLGLTEAFF. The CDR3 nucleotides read TGTGCCAGCACCCTCGGGCTAACTGAAGCTTTCTTT.

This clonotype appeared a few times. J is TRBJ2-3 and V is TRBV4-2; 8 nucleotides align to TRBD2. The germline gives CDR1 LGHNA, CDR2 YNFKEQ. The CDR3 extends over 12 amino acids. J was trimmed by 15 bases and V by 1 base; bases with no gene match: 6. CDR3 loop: CASSQGGSGNYF. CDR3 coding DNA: TGTGCCAGCAGCCAAGGTGGTAGCGGGAACTATTTT.

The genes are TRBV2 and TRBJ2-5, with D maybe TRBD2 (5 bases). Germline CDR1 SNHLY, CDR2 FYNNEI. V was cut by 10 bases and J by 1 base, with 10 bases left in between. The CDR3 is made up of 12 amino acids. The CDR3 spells CAIRTAQETQYF. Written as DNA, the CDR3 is TGTGCCATCAGGACTGCCCAAGAGACCCAGTACTTC. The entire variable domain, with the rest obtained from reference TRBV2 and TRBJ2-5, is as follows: EPEVTQTPSHQVTQMGQEVILRCVPISNHLYFYWYRQILGQKVEFLVSFYNNEISEKSEIFDDQFSVERPDGSNFTLKIRSTKLEDSAMYFCAIRTAQETQYFGPGTRLLVL.

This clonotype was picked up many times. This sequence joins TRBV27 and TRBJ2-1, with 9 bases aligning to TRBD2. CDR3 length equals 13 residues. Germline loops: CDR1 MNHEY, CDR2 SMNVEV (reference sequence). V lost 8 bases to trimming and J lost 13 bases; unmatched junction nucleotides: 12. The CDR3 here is CASGLAGGPEQFF. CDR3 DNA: TGTGCCAGCGGCCTGGCGGGGGGGCCCGAACAGTTCTTC.

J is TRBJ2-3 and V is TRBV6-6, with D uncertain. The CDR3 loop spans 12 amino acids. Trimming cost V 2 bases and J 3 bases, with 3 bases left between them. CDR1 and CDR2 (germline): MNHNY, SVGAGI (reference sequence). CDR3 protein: CASSYRTDTQYF. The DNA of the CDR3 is TGTGCCAGCAGTTACAGGACAGATACGCAGTATTTT.

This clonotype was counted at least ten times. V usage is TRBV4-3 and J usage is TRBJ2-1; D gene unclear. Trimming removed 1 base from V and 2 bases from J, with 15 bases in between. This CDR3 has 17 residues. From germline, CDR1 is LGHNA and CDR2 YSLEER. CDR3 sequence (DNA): TGCGCCAGCAGCCAAGCGGTTAAGTTAAATACCTACAATGAGCAGTTCTTC. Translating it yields CASSQAVKLNTYNEQFF.

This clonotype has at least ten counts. The CDR3 is CASSPGTSGTYEQYF. In DNA, the CDR3 is TGTGCCAGCAGCCCCGGGACTAGCGGGACCTACGAGCAGTACTTC. V gene TRBV7-9 combines with J gene TRBJ2-7, with 13 bases lining up with TRBD2. The CDR3 is 15 amino acids. V lost 5 bases and J lost 2; bases outside the gene matches: 3. Germline V gene data show CDR1 as SEHNR and CDR2 as FQNEAQ (reference sequence).

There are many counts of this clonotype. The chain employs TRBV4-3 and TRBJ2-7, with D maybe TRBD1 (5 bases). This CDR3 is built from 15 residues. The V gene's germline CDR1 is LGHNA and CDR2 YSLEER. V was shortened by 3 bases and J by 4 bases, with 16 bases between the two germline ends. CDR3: CASSHNPQALYEQYF. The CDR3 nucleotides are TGCGCCAGCAGCCACAACCCACAGGCACTTTACGAGCAGTACTTC.

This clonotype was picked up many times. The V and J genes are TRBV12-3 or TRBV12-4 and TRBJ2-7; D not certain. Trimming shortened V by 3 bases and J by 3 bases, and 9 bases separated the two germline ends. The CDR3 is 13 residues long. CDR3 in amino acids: CASSFSTSYEQYF. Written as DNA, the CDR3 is TGTGCCAGCAGTTTTTCGACGAGCTACGAGCAGTACTTC.

The CDR3 protein is CSARERRMSEAFF. CDR3 DNA: TGCAGTGCTAGAGAACGGAGGATGTCTGAAGCTTTCTTT. The chain carries TRBV20-1 and TRBJ1-1; no definite D call. The CDR3 contains 13 residues. CDR1 and CDR2 from the germline V gene are DFQATT and SNEGSKA (reference sequence). V was shortened by 0 bases and J by 6 bases, with 11 bases between the two germline ends.

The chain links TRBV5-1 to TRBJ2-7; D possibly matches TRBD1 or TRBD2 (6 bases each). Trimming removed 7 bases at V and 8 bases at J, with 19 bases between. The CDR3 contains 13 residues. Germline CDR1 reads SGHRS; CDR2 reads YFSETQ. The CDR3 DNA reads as TGCGCCAGCCGAACGGGGGCAGGTTACAAGCAGTACTTC. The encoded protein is CASRTGAGYKQYF. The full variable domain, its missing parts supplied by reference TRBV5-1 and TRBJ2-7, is KAGVTQTPRYLIKTRGQQVTLSCSPISGHRSVSWYQQTPGQGLQFLFEYFSETQRNKGNFPGRFSGRQFSNSRSEMNVSTLELGDSALYLCASRTGAGYKQYFGPGTRLTVT.

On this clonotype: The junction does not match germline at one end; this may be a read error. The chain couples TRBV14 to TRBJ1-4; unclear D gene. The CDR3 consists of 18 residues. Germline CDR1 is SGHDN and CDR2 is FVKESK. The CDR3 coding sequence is TGTGCCAGAAGCCAAGTGAAAGGACGGGGTTCGGGTAATGAAAAACTGTTTTTT. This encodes CARSQVKGRGSGNEKLFF. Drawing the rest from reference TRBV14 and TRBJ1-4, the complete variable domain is EAGVTQFPSHSVIEKGQTVTLRCDPISGHDNLYWYRRVMGKEIKFLLHFVKESKQDESGMPNNRFLAERTGGTYSTLKVQPAELEDSGVYFCARSQVKGRGSGNEKLFFGSGTQLSVL.

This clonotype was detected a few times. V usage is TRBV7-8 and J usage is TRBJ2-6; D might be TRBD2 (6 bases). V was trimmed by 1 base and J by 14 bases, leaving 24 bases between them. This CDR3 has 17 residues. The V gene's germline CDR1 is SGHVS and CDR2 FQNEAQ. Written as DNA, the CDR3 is TGTGCCAGCAGCTTAGAGCGGAAACTAGCCCGTACCTCCATCCTGACTTTC. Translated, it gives CASSLERKLARTSILTF. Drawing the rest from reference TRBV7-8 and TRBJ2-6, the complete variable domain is GAGVSQSPRYKVAKRGQDVALRCDPISGHVSLFWYQQALGQGPEFLTYFQNEAQLDKSGLPSDRFFAERPEGSVSTLKIQRTQQEDSAVYLCASSLERKLARTSILTFGAGSRLTVL.

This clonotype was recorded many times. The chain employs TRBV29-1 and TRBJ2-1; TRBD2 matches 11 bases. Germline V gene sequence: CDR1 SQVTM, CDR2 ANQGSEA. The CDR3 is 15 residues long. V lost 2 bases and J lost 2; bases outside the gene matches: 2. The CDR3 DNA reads TGCAGCGTTGAAAAACTAGCGGGGGCCTACAATGAGCAGTTCTTC. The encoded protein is CSVEKLAGAYNEQFF.

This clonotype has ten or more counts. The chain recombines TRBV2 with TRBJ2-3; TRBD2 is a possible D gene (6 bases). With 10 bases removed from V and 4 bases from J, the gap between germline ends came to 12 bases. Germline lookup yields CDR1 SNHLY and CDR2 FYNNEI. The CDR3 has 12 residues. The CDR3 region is CAKEGRPDTQYF. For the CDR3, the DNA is TGTGCCAAGGAGGGCAGGCCAGATACGCAGTATTTT.

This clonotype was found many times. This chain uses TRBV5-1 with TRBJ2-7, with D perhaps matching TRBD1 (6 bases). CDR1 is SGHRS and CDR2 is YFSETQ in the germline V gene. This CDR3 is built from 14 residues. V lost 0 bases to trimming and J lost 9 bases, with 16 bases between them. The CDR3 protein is CASSLEGGLMRQYF. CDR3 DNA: TGCGCCAGCAGCTTGGAAGGGGGATTAATGCGGCAGTACTTC.

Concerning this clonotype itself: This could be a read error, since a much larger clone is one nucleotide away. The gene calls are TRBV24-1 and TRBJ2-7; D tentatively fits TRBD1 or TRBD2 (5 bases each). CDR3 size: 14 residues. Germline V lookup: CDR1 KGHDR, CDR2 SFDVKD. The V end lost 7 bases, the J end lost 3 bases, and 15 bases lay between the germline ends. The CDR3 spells CATRDTGTVYEQYF. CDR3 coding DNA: TGTGCCACCAGAGATACCGGGACCGTCTACGAGCAGTACTTC.